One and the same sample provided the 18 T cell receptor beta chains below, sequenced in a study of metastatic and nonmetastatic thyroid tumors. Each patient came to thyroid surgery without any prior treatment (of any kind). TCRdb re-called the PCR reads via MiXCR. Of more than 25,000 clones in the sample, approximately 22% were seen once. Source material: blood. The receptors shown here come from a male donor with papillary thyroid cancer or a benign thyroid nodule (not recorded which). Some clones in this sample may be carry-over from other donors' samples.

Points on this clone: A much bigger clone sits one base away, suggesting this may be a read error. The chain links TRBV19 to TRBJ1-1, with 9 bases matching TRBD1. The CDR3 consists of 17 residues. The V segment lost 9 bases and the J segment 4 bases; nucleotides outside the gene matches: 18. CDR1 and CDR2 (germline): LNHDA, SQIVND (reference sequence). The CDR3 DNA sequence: TGTGCCAGCCGTAGACGGGGGACAGGGTGTTCCGGCACTGAAGCTTTCTTT. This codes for CASRRRGTGCSGTEAFF.

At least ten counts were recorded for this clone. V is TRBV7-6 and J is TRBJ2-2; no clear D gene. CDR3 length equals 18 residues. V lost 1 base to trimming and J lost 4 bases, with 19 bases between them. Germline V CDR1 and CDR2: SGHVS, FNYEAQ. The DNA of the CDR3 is TGTGCCAGCAGCTTAGAGTTCGCGTCGATGGAATCCACCGGGGAGCTGTTTTTT. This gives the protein CASSLEFASMESTGELFF.

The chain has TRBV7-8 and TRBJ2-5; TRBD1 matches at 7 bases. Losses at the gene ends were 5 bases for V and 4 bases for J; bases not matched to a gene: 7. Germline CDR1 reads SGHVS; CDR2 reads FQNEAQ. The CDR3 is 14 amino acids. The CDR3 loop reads CASSPQGNAETQYF. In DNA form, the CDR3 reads TGTGCCAGCAGCCCACAGGGGAACGCAGAGACCCAGTACTTC.

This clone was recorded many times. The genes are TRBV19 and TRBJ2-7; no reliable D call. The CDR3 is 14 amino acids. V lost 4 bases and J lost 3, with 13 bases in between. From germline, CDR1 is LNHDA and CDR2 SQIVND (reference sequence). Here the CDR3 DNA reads TGTGCCAGTAGTACGGCCAGATTTGACTACGAGCAGTACTTC. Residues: CASSTARFDYEQYF.

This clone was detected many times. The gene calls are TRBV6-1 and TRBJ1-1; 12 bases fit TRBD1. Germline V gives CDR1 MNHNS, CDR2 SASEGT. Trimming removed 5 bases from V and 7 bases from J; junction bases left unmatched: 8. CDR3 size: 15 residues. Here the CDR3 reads CASSWGTGGLDEAFF. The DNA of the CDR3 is TGTGCCAGCAGTTGGGGGACAGGGGGCTTAGATGAAGCTTTCTTT.

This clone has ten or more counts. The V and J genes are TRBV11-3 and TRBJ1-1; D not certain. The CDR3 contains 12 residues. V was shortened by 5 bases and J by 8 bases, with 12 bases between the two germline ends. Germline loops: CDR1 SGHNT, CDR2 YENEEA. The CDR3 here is CASSIGREEAFF. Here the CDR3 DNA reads TGTGCCAGCAGCATAGGACGGGAAGAAGCTTTCTTT. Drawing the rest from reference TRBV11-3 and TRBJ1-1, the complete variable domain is EAGVVQSPRYKIIEKKQPVAFWCNPISGHNTLYWYLQNLGQGPELLIRYENEEAVDDSQLPKDRFSAERLKGVDSTLKIQPAELGDSAVYLCASSIGREEAFFGQGTRLTVV.

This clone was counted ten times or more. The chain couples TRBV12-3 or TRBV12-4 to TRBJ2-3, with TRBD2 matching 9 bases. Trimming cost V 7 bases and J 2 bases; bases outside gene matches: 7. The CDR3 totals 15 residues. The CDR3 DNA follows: TGTGCCAGCACGCCGGCGGGACTAGCCACAGATACGCAGTATTTT. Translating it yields CASTPAGLATDTQYF.

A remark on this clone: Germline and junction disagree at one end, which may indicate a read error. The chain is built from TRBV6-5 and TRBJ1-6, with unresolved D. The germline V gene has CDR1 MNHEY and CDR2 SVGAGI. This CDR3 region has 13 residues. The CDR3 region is CASSYEPNAPLHF. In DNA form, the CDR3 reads TGTGCCAGCAGTTACGAACCTAATGCACCCCTCCACTTT.

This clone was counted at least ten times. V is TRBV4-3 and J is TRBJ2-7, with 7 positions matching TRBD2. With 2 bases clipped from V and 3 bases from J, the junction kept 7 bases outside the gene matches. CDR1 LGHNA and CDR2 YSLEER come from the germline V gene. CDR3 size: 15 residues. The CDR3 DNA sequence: TGCGCCAGCAGCCAATCTAGCGGAAGTTACTACGAGCAGTACTTC. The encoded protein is CASSQSSGSYYEQYF.

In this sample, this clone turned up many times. CDR3 protein: CASSRTGGGYNSPLHF. The DNA for the CDR3 is TGTGCCAGCAGCCGGACAGGGGGCGGCTATAATTCACCCCTCCACTTT. This chain links TRBV6-4 with TRBJ1-6; 11 nucleotides agree with TRBD1. V gave up 6 bases and J gave up 3 bases; unmatched junction bases: 4. This CDR3 comprises 16 residues. Germline CDR1 is MRHNA and CDR2 is SNTAGT.

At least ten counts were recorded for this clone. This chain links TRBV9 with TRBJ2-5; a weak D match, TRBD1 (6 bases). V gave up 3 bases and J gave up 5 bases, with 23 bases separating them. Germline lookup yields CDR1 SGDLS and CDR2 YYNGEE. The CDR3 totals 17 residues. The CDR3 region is CASSGQQGRFSEETQYF. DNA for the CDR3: TGTGCCAGCAGCGGACAACAGGGTCGGTTTTCCGAGGAGACCCAGTACTTC.

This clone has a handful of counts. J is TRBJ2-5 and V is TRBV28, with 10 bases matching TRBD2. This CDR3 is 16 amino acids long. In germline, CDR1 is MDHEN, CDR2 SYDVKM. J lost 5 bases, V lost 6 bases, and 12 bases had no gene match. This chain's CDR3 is CASSPLAGVGRETQYF. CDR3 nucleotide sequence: TGTGCCAGCAGCCCTCTAGCGGGAGTAGGGAGGGAGACCCAGTACTTC.

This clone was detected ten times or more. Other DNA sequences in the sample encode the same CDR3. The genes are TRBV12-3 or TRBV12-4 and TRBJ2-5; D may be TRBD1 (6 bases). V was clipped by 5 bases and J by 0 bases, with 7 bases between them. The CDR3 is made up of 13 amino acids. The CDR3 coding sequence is TGTGCCAGCAGTGACAGGAACCAAGAGACCCAGTACTTC. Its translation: CASSDRNQETQYF.

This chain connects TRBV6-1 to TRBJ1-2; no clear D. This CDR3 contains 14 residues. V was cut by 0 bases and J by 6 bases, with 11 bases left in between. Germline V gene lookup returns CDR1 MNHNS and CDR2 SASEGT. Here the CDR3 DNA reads TGTGCCAGCAGTGAAGCCGAGCCAGGCAATGGCTACACCTTC. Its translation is CASSEAEPGNGYTF.

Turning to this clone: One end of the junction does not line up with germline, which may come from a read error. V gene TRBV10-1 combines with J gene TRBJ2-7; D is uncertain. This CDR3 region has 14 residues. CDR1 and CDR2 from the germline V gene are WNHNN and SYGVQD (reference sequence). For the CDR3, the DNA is TGTGCCAACAGTGAGTCGACGACTCAAGGAGAGCAGTACTTC. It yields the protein CANSESTTQGEQYF.

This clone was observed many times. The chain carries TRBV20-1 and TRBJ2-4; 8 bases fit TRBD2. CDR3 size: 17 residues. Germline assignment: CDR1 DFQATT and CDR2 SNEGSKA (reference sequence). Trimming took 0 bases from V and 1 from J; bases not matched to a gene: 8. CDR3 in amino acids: CSARESGGTRAKNIQYF. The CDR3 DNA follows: TGCAGTGCTAGAGAAAGCGGGGGTACGCGGGCCAAAAACATTCAGTACTTC.

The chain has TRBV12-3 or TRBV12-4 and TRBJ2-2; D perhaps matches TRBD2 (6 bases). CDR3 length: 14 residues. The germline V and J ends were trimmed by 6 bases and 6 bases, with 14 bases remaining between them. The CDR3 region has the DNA TGTGCCAGCAGGAGACTAGAAGTCCCCGGGGAGCTGTTTTTT. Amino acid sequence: CASRRLEVPGELFF.

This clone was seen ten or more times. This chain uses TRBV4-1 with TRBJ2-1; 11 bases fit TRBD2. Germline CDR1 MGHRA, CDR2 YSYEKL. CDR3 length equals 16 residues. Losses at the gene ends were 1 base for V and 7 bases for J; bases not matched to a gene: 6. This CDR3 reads CASSQGIAGGQNEQFF. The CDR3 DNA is TGCGCCAGCAGCCAAGGTATAGCGGGGGGGCAAAATGAGCAGTTCTTC.